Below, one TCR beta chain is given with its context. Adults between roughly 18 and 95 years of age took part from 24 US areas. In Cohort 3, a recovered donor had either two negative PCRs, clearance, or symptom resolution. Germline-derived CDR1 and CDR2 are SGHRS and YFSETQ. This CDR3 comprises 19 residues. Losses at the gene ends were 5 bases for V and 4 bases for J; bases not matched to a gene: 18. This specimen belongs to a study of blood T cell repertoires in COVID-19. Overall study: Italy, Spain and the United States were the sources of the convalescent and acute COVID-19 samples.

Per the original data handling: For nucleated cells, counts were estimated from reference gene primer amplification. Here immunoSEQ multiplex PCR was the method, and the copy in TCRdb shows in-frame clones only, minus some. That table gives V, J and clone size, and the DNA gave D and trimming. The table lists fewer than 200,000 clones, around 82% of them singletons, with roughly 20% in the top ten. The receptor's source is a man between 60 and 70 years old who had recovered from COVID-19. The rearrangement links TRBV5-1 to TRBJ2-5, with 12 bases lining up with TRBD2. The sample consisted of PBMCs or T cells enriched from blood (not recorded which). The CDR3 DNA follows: TGCGCCAGCAGGCCTACTAGCGGGAGGATGGCTTTATGGTCAGAGACCCAGTACTTC. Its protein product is CASRPTSGRMALWSETQYF.